This T cell receptor beta chain is from a study of beta chain features in type 1 diabetes (dated by TCRdb to about 2018). The study in broad terms: Mean age, gender distribution, total cell number and subset yield did not differ between patients and healthy donors. A total of 107,917,701 sorted cells were examined across all samples, and the number of cells per subset was strongly correlated with RNA yield. In the study, TCRB repertoires of sorted circulating CD4+ T cell subsets from recently diagnosed type 1 diabetes patients were compared with those of matched healthy donors. Regulatory and stem cell-like memory subsets were isolated from only 8 patients and roughly eight healthy donors, whereas naive and central memory subsets came from all 28 donors. Beyond this particular receptor, the publication reports: PCR may preferentially amplify shorter templates, but because patient and control samples were amplified and corrected together, any resulting skew would affect both groups equally. HLA sub-analyses involved small numbers of individuals, so any influence of HLA type on TCRB rearrangement remained unresolved. Fewer insertions and more nucleotide deletions at VDJ recombination sites were observed in patients with type 1 diabetes, implying thymic rearrangement abnormalities. In all four CD4+ subsets, TCRB CDR3 length was moderately but significantly shorter in type 1 diabetes patients. Because cDNA was sequenced instead of genomic DNA, highly expressing activated cells could be over-represented, though the groups showed no difference in activation or CD3 levels. Naive, central memory and regulatory TCRB repertoires appeared more similar among patients than among healthy donors.

The entire amount of isolated RNA was reverse transcribed using the High Capacity cDNA Reverse Transcription Kit, so the sequenced TCRB transcripts were expressed ones. Deep immunoSEQ sequencing was performed on naive, central memory and regulatory T cell samples, with an average of around 3.5 million total reads per sample. Sorted cells were lysed in RLT buffer and RNA was extracted with DNase-treated RNeasy Micro or Mini kits, depending on cell number. To prevent cross-contamination, each cell subset was processed individually, whereas patient and healthy donor samples were processed jointly. The immunoSEQ multiplex PCR was used to amplify TCRB sequences from cDNA, generating 87-bp fragments that spanned the CDR3 region. The amplicons were sequenced using the Illumina HiSeq platform. The original pipeline was this. PCR bias was corrected computationally using synthetic template baselines, and reads within Hamming distance 2 were collapsed, with unmergeable singletons discarded. Reads were aligned against IMGT to assign V, D and J genes, CDR3 length and insertions or deletions at six rearrangement sites. Within each subset, clonotype counts were normalized to the number of sorted cells before true diversity and Gini coefficients were calculated with the tcR R package. The overlap coefficient, calculated on TCRB nucleotide sequences, was used to quantify repertoire sharing. Out-of-frame TCRB sequences from naive cells were analyzed to stand in for the pre-selection repertoire. Drawn from immuneACCESS, this table holds only the in-frame rearrangements with V and J called that TCRdb kept. Clones are partly lost; checked studies trace under half to an unresolved V gene and leave the rest unexplained. The V and J calls and clone size are taken from that table; D and trimming were inferred from the DNA. This sample holds some 350,000 clones; about 13% were observed only once. The top ten clones comprise about 0.016% of the sample.

Sequences GTSNPN (CDR1) and SVGIG (CDR2) are obtained from the germline V gene (reference sequence). CDR3 length: 12 amino acids, cysteine to phenylalanine. This entry keeps only the CDR3 DNA: 36 bases, framed from base 1. V loses 5 bases of germline sequence and J loses 6 bases, and the interval between the two ends is 10 bases. Each donor gave one peripheral blood draw, around 100 mL on average, collected into heparinised tubes. A BD FACSAria II and a panel including CD45RO, CCR7, CD25, CD127, CD95 and CD27 were used to sort naive, central memory, regulatory and stem cell-like memory CD4+ T cells. Purity was above 98% for every sorted population. Right away, PBMCs were isolated by Lymphoprep density gradient centrifugation and were stained directly, with no culture step. So that batch effects would be minimized, each experiment stained and sorted samples in pairs, pairing one healthy donor with one patient.

This clone was observed a handful of times. The antigen this receptor binds is unknown. Base qualities are not at hand, and no much larger clone is one base apart. The sequencing sample was made of naive CD4+ T cells from blood. The intended sense of this specimen's cell subset or site label: true naive CD4+ T cells. The sequence came from a woman under 30 with type 1 diabetes. The sequence joins TRBV30 to TRBJ1-4, with TRBD1 tentatively as D gene (5 bases match). The CDR3 has the sequence CAWDQGDEKLFF. The DNA sequence reads TGTGCCTGGGATCAAGGGGATGAAAAACTGTTTTTT.